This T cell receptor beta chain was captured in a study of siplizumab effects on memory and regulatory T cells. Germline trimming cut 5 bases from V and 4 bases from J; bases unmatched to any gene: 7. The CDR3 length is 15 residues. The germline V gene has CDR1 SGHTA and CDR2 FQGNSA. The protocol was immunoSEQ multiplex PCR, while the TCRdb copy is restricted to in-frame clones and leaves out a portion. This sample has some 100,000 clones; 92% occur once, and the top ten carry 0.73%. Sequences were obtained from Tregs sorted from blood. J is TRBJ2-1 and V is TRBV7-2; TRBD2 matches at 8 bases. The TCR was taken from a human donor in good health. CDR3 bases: TGTGCCAGCAGCCTACTAGCGGACTCTTACAATGAGCAGTTCTTC. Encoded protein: CASSLLADSYNEQFF.